This T cell receptor (beta chain) was recorded in a study of T cell responses to AZD1222 COVID-19 vaccine. Study observations and caveats: An increase in Spike-specific TCR breadth and depth was observed after two AZD1222 doses.

The CDR3 length is 13 residues. Germline V gene sequence: CDR1 SNHLY, CDR2 FYNNEI. The V end was cut by 6 bases, the J end by 6 bases, with 12 bases between. Some clones are missing from TCRdb's copy, which holds only in-frame ones; the method was immunoSEQ multiplex PCR. The top ten hold 4.5% to 6% of the sample, which has over 150,000 clones, about 90% seen once. A note on this clone: Antigen specificity is unknown.

The receptor comes from an adult in good health. Sequences were derived from peripheral blood, sampled on day 0 of MenACWY control vaccination. The genes are TRBV2 and TRBJ1-5; no reliable D call. The CDR3 DNA follows: TGTGCCAGCAGCCGCGGGCCCGGTCAGCCCCAGCATTTT. Translating gives CASSRGPGQPQHF.